This T cell receptor beta chain was captured in a study of blood T cell repertoires in COVID-19. CDR1 KGHDR and CDR2 SFDVKD come from the germline V gene. V was trimmed by 10 bases and J by 6 bases, leaving 13 bases between them. The CDR3 loop spans 12 amino acids. Sequencing was performed with immunoSEQ multiplex PCR; in TCRdb, only in-frame clones are kept and a portion is missing. The sample records approximately 140,000 clones, around 87% being singletons. J is TRBJ2-3 and V is TRBV24-1; tentative D call: TRBD2 (5 bases). This clonotype originated in a woman in her twenties or thirties with acute COVID-19. The sequenced material came from PBMCs or T cells enriched from blood (not recorded which). CDR3 in amino acids: CATQNPGDTQYF. In DNA, the CDR3 is TGTGCCACACAAAACCCGGGGGATACGCAGTATTTT.